The entry below gives a single TCR beta chain sequence along with its context. Its specificity is not known. Some clones are missing from TCRdb's copy, which holds only in-frame ones; the method was immunoSEQ multiplex PCR. The repertoire holds a few hundred thousand clones, with approximately 88% as singletons. The data stem from a study of cytomegalovirus exposure and HLA in healthy donors. Study background: The 120 or so validation repertoires used the same platform as the approximately 700 first-cohort repertoires, a later analysis reported.

This CDR3 has 15 residues. Germline CDR1 SSHAT, CDR2 FNYEAQ (reference sequence). V dropped 6 bases and J dropped 6; count of bases not matched to a gene: 9. Broader study findings: Whilst most TCR sequences proved rare, a subset of public TCRs occurred across many donors. Cytomegalovirus association was listed for about 170 TCR beta chains.

The TCR comes from a woman between 18 and 30 years old in good health and CMV-seronegative. The genes are TRBV7-7 and TRBJ2-1; 9 nucleotides align to TRBD1. What was sequenced was PBMCs. CDR3 DNA sequence: TGTGCCAGCAGTTCCGGGACAGGGCGAGTCAATGAGCAGTTCTTC. It encodes CASSSGTGRVNEQFF.